This entry lists 3 T cell receptor beta chains sequenced from one sample in a study of neoadjuvant anti-PD-1 for oral cavity cancer. Libraries were prepared by immunoSEQ multiplex PCR; TCRdb keeps only in-frame clonotypes and omits some of them. The repertoire has tens of thousands of clones, 80% to 90% of them found once; the top ten carry approximately 3%. This material consisted of PBMCs, taken before nivolumab (anti-PD-1) treatment. Receptor source: a person between 40 and 85 years old with oral cavity squamous cell carcinoma.

This chain joins TRBV7-8 and TRBJ1-5; D might be TRBD1 (6 bases). This CDR3 contains 15 residues. Trimming stripped 5 bases from V and 4 bases from J, with 15 bases between. The germline gives CDR1 SGHVS, CDR2 FQNEAQ. The CDR3 sequence is CASSDSRGGNQPQHF. For the CDR3, the DNA is TGTGCCAGCAGCGACTCCAGGGGTGGAAATCAGCCCCAGCATTTT.

This clone was detected only a few times. The rearrangement uses TRBV5-1 and TRBJ1-3, with unresolved D. The V end was cut by 2 bases, the J end by 3 bases, with 12 bases between. Looked up from germline, CDR1 is SGHRS and CDR2 is YFSETQ. The CDR3 spans 15 residues. The CDR3 is CASSFDDEFGNTIYF. The CDR3 DNA follows: TGCGCCAGCAGCTTCGATGATGAATTTGGAAACACCATATATTTT. The full variable domain, rest sourced from reference TRBV5-1 and TRBJ1-3, is KAGVTQTPRYLIKTRGQQVTLSCSPISGHRSVSWYQQTPGQGLQFLFEYFSETQRNKGNFPGRFSGRQFSNSRSEMNVSTLELGDSALYLCASSFDDEFGNTIYFGEGSWLTVV.

The chain links TRBV2 to TRBJ2-1; no definite D call. Trimming removed 2 bases from V and 7 bases from J, with 9 bases in between. Germline CDR1 is SNHLY and CDR2 is FYNNEI. CDR3 length equals 13 residues. CDR3 bases: TGTGCCAGCAGTGAATCGATGGTAAATGAGCAGTTCTTC. Translated: CASSESMVNEQFF. Full variable domain (remainder filled in from reference TRBV2 and TRBJ2-1): EPEVTQTPSHQVTQMGQEVILRCVPISNHLYFYWYRQILGQKVEFLVSFYNNEISEKSEIFDDQFSVERPDGSNFTLKIRSTKLEDSAMYFCASSESMVNEQFFGPGTRLTVL.